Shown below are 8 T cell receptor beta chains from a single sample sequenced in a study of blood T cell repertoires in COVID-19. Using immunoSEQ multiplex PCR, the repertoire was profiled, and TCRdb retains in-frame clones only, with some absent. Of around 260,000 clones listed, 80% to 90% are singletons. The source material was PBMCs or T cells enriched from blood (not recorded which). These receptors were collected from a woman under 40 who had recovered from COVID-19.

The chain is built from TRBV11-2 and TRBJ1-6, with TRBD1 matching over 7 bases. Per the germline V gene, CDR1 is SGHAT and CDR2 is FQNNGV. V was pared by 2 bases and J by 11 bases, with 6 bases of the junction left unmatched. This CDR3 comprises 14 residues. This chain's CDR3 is CASSLRQGMAPLHF. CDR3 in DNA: TGTGCCAGCAGCTTACGACAGGGTATGGCACCCCTCCACTTT.

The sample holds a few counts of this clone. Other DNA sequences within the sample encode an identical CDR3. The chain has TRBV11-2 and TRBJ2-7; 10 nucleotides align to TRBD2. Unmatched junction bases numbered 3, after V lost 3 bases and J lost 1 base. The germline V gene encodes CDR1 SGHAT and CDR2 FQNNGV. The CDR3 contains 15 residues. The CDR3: CASSFRTSGSYEQYF. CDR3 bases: TGTGCCAGCAGCTTTAGGACTAGCGGTTCCTACGAGCAGTACTTC.

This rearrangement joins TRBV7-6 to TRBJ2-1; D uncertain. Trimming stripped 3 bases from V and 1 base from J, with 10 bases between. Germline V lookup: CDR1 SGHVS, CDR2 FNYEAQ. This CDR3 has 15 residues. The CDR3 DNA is TGTGCCAGCAGCTTGGTCACAGAGTCCTACAATGAGCAGTTCTTC. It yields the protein CASSLVTESYNEQFF.

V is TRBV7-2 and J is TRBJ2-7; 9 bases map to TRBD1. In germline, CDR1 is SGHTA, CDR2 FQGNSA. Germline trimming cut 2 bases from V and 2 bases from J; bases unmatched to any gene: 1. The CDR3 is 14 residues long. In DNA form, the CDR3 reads TGTGCCAGCAGCTTAAGACAGGGGGCCTACGAGCAGTACTTC. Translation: CASSLRQGAYEQYF.

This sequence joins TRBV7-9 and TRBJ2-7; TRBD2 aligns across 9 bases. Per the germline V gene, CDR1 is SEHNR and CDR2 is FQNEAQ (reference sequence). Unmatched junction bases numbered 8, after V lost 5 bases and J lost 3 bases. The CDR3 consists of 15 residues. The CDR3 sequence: CASSPELAGGYEQYF. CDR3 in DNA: TGTGCCAGCAGCCCCGAACTAGCGGGTGGCTACGAGCAGTACTTC.

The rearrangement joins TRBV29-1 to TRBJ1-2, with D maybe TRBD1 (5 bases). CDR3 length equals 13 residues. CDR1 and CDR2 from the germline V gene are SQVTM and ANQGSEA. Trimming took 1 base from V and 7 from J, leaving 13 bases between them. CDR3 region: CSVEGRGWRGYTF. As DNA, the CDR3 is TGCAGCGTTGAAGGTCGGGGGTGGCGTGGCTACACCTTC.

In nucleotides, the CDR3 is TGTGCCAGCAGCTTAATCCTAGCGGGATGGACCGGGGAGCTGTTTTTT. This encodes CASSLILAGWTGELFF. V and J are TRBV7-3 and TRBJ2-2; 9 bases align to TRBD2. The CDR3 runs to 16 residues. Germline lookup yields CDR1 SGHTA and CDR2 FQGTGA. V lost 1 base, J lost 5 bases, and 5 bases stayed unmatched.

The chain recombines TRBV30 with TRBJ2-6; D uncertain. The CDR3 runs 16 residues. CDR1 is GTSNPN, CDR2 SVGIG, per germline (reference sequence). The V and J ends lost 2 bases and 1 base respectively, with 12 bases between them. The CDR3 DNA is TGTGCCTGGAGTCGACCGGAGAGGTCTGGGGCCAACGTCCTGACTTTC. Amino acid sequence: CAWSRPERSGANVLTF.